This T cell receptor (beta chain) was obtained from a study of cytomegalovirus exposure and HLA in healthy donors. This PCR relied on a set of 60 Vbeta primers and 13 Jbeta primers. Repertoires were generated with immunoSEQ multiplex PCR, while TCRdb's copy carries only in-frame clones and drops some. The sample carries around 140,000 clones, under 75% recorded once. The CDR3 sequence is 12 residues long. Germline assignment: CDR1 SGHAT and CDR2 FQNNGV. V was cut by 5 bases and J by 2 bases, with 6 bases left in between. This sequence was found in a woman in her thirties or forties in good health and CMV-seronegative. Sequencing was done on a sample of PBMCs. V is TRBV11-2 and J is TRBJ1-1; D call uncertain. The CDR3 nucleotides read TGTGCCAGCAGCGTCCTTAACACTGAAGCTTTCTTT. Its translation is CASSVLNTEAFF. The variable domain in full, completed from reference TRBV11-2 and TRBJ1-1, reads EAGVAQSPRYKIIEKRQSVAFWCNPISGHATLYWYQQILGQGPKLLIQFQNNGVVDDSQLPKDRFSAERLKGVDSTLKIQPAKLEDSAVYLCASSVLNTEAFFGQGTRLTVV.